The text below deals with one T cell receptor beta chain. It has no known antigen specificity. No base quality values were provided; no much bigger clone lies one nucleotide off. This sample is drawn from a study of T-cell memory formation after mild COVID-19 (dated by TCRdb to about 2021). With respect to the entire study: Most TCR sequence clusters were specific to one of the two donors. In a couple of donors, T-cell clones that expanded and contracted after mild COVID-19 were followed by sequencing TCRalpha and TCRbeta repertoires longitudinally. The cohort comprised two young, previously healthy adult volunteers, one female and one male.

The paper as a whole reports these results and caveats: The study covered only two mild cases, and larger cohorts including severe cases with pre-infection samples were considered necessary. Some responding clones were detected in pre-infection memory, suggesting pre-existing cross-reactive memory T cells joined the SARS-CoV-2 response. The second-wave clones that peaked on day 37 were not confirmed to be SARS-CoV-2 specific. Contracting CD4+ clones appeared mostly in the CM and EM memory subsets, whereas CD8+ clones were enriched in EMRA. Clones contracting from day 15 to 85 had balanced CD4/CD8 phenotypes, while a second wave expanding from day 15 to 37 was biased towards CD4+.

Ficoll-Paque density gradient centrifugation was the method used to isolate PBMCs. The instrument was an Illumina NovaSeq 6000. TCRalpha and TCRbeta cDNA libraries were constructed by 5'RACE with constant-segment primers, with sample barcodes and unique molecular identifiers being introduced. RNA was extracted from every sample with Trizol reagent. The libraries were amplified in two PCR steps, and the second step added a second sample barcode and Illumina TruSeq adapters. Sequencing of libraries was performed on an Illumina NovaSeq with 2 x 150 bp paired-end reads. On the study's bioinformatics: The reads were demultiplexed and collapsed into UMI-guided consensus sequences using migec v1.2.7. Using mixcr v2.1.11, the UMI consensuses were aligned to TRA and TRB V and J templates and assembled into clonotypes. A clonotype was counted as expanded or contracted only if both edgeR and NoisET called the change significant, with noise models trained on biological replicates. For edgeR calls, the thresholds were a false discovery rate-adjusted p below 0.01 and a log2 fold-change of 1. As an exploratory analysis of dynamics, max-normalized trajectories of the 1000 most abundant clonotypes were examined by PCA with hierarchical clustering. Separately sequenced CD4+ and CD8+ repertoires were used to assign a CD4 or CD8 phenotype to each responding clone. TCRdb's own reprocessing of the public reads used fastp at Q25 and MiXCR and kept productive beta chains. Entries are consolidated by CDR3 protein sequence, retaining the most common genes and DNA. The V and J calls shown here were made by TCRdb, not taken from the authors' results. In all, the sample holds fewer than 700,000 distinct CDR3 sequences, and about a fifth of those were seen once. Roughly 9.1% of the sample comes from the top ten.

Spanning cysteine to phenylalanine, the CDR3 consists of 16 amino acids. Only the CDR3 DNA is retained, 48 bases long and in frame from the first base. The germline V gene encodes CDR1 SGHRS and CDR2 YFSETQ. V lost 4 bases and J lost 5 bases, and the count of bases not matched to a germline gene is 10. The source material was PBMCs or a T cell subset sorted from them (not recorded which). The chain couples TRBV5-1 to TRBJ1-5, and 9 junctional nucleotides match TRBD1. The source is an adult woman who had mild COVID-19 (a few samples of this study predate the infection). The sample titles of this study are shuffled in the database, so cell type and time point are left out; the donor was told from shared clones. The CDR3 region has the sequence CASSQGQGKRDQPQHF. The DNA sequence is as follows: TGCGCCAGCAGCCAGGGACAGGGTAAACGGGATCAGCCCCAGCATTTT.